One and the same sample provided the 10 T cell receptor beta chains below, sequenced in a study of identical twins. TCRdb processed the 5' RACE reads anew with MiXCR; each CDR3 protein has one entry. The sample includes 410,000 or so distinct CDR3 sequences, approximately 17% of them seen just once. Sequencing used naive T cells sorted from blood. Receptors were obtained from a man aged 45-65 years in good health.

This rearrangement joins TRBV20-1 to TRBJ1-6, with D tentatively TRBD1 (6 bases). The germline gives CDR1 DFQATT, CDR2 SNEGSKA (reference sequence). V was cut by 0 bases and J by 8 bases, with 17 bases left in between. The CDR3 runs 16 residues. The CDR3 is CSARDQSWGPYSPLHF. The CDR3 region has the DNA TGCAGTGCTAGAGACCAGTCCTGGGGGCCTTATTCACCCCTCCACTTT.

In its sample, this clonotype was seen a few times. The V and J genes are TRBV7-8 and TRBJ2-2, with TRBD2 matching over 7 bases. This CDR3 is built from 16 residues. The V gene's germline CDR1 is SGHVS and CDR2 FQNEAQ. V lost 7 bases to trimming and J lost 6 bases; unmatched junction nucleotides: 14. CDR3 nucleotides: TGTGCCAGCACCCAAGGGAGGGTCGTCGGGGCCGGGGAGCTGTTTTTT. Residues: CASTQGRVVGAGELFF.

The chain carries TRBV25-1 and TRBJ2-7, with 13 bases fitting TRBD2. The length of the CDR3 is 15 residues. Germline V gene sequence: CDR1 MGHDK, CDR2 SYGVNS. V lost 6 bases, J lost 2 bases, and 4 bases stayed unmatched. The CDR3 DNA reads TGTGCCAGCAGAGTGACTAGCGGGAGGACCTACGAGCAGTACTTC. It is translated as CASRVTSGRTYEQYF.

This clonotype occurred many times. V and J are TRBV4-1 and TRBJ2-5; 10 nucleotides align to TRBD2. V dropped 0 bases and J dropped 6; count of bases not matched to a gene: 7. The CDR3 has 16 residues. In germline, CDR1 is MGHRA, CDR2 YSYEKL. The CDR3 nucleotides are TGCGCCAGCAGCCAAGAGGAGCGGGGGGGCTGGAAGACCCAGTACTTC. Residues: CASSQEERGGWKTQYF.

This clonotype has more than one count but fewer than ten. This chain connects TRBV7-8 to TRBJ2-1, with 8 bases that match TRBD2. CDR1 is SGHVS and CDR2 is FQNEAQ in the germline V gene. This CDR3 region has 17 residues. V was clipped by 1 base and J by 1 base; unmatched bases: 6. Here the CDR3 DNA reads TGTGCCAGCAGCTTAGTGAGTGGGACTAGATCCTACAATGAGCAGTTCTTC. Translated: CASSLVSGTRSYNEQFF.

The chain combines TRBV27 with TRBJ2-2, with TRBD2 matching 8 bases. The CDR3 length is 16 residues. Germline V gene lookup returns CDR1 MNHEY and CDR2 SMNVEV (reference sequence). J was trimmed by 7 bases and V by 5 bases; bases with no gene match: 12. For the CDR3, the DNA is TGTGCCAGCAGTGCCGGGGGGCGGGAGGTAATCGGGGAGCTGTTTTTT. This gives the protein CASSAGGREVIGELFF.

V gene TRBV20-1 combines with J gene TRBJ1-6; D gene unclear. The CDR3 is 15 residues long. Trimming pared 1 base from V and 7 bases from J, leaving 14 bases between. CDR1 is DFQATT and CDR2 is SNEGSKA in the germline V gene (reference sequence). CDR3 coding DNA: TGCAGTGCTAGAGGGGAGGATCTATGGAATTCACCCCTCCACTTT. This translates into CSARGEDLWNSPLHF.

This clonotype was counted only a few times. This chain joins TRBV20-1 and TRBJ2-3; D is unresolved. Germline-derived CDR1 and CDR2 are DFQATT and SNEGSKA (reference sequence). The CDR3 length is 10 residues. The CDR3 sequence is CRTPTDTQYF. Here the CDR3 DNA reads TGCAGGACCCCCACAGATACGCAGTATTTT.

This clonotype was detected only a few times. V and J are TRBV20-1 and TRBJ2-1; the match to TRBD2 covers 11 bases. The CDR3 totals 15 residues. V trimming: 6 bases; J trimming: 4 bases; junction bases outside the gene matches: 8. Looked up from germline, CDR1 is DFQATT and CDR2 is SNEGSKA (reference sequence). CDR3 nucleotide sequence: TGCAGTGCATTGGCGACTAGCGGGGTATACAATGAGCAGTTCTTC. It codes for CSALATSGVYNEQFF.

This clonotype came up many times. V is TRBV29-1 and J is TRBJ2-1, with TRBD2 matching 8 bases. Losses at the gene ends were 0 bases for V and 1 base for J; bases not matched to a gene: 5. Germline CDR1 SQVTM, CDR2 ANQGSEA. The CDR3 runs to 16 residues. The CDR3 sequence: CSVEDRSGSSYNEQFF. The CDR3 DNA reads as TGCAGCGTTGAAGATAGAAGCGGGAGTTCCTACAATGAGCAGTTCTTC.